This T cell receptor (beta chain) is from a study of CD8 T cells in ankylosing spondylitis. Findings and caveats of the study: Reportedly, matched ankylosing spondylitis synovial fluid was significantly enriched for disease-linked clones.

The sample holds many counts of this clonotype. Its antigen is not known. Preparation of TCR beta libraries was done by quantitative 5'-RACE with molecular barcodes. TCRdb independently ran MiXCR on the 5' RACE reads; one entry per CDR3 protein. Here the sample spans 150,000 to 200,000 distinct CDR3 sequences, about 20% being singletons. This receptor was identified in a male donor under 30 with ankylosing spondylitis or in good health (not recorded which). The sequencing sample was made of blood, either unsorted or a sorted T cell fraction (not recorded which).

The CDR3 sequence is CASSQDRRTSTDTQYF. The CDR3 DNA sequence: TGTGCCAGCAGCCAGGACAGGCGAACTAGCACAGATACGCAGTATTTT. The chain uses TRBV7-9 and TRBJ2-3; TRBD1 agrees at 7 bases. The germline V gene encodes CDR1 SEHNR and CDR2 FQNEAQ (reference sequence). The CDR3 consists of 16 residues. Trimming removed 5 bases from V and 0 bases from J; junction bases left unmatched: 8.